This TCR beta chain came from a study of blood T cell repertoires in COVID-19. Study summary: Whether acute or convalescent, the COVID-19 samples came from the United States, Italy and Spain. Sources were T cells, B-cell-depleted T cells, or PBMCs; the material itself was cDNA or gDNA.

Seattle patient enrollment occurred during active infection, with longitudinal follow-up thereafter. Profiling relied on immunoSEQ multiplex PCR, and the TCRdb table lists in-frame clones only, not all of them. The data contain about 420,000 clones, approximately 90% of them singletons. Per germline, CDR1 MNHEY and CDR2 SVGAGI. The CDR3 covers 16 residues. The V gene lost 0 bases and the J gene lost 1 base, with 10 bases spanning the gap. The specimen was peripheral blood. The chain joins TRBV6-5 to TRBJ1-3, with D hard to call. The clonotype originates from a man between 18 and 29 years old with COVID-19, enrolled during active disease. The CDR3 protein is CASSYSAFWSGNTIYF. Here the CDR3 DNA reads TGTGCCAGCAGTTACTCCGCGTTTTGGTCTGGAAACACCATATATTTT.